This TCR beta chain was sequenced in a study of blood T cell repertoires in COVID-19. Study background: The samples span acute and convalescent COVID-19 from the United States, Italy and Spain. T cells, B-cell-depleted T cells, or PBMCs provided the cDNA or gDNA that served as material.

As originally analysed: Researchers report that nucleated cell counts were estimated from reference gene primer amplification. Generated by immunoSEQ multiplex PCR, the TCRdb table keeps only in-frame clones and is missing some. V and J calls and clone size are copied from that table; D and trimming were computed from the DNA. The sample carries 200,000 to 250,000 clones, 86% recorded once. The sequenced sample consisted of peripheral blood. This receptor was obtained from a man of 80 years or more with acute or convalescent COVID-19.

This chain's CDR3 is CASSAGQNLPNSPLHF. The CDR3 bases are TGTGCCAGCTCAGCGGGACAGAACCTACCGAATTCACCCCTCCACTTT. The chain joins TRBV18 to TRBJ1-6, with 7 bases lining up with TRBD1. V trimming: 5 bases; J trimming: 7 bases; junction bases outside the gene matches: 11. CDR1 is KGHSH and CDR2 is LQKENI in the germline V gene. This CDR3 contains 16 residues.